The 6 T cell receptor beta chains listed next were all sequenced from one sample in a study of CD8 T cells in Susac syndrome. Reverse transcription used about 0.45 to 1 ug RNA and random hexamers. In TCRdb, the immunoSEQ multiplex PCR reads were re-called with MiXCR into one record per CDR3 protein. The sample includes approximately 300,000 distinct CDR3 sequences, 75% to 85% of them seen just once. The sample comprised CD8+ T cells from PBMCs. The origin of the receptors is a human donor with multiple sclerosis.

V is TRBV4-2 and J is TRBJ2-3, with D perhaps matching TRBD1 or TRBD2 (6 bases each). CDR3 length: 18 amino acids. CDR1 LGHNA and CDR2 YNFKEQ come from the germline V gene. Trimming took off 0 bases at V and 0 bases at J, with 16 bases between the two ends. Here the CDR3 DNA reads TGTGCCAGCAGCCAAGAGGCCCCGACGGGGGCGAGCACAGATACGCAGTATTTT. Translation gives CASSQEAPTGASTDTQYF.

V and J are TRBV7-9 and TRBJ2-1, with 10 bases fitting TRBD2. The CDR3 extends over 16 amino acids. Trimming removed 5 bases from V and 8 bases from J; junction bases left unmatched: 12. The germline V gene encodes CDR1 SEHNR and CDR2 FQNEAQ (reference sequence). This chain's CDR3 is CASSTPSAGGPDEQFF. The CDR3 nucleotides read TGTGCCAGCAGCACCCCCTCAGCGGGAGGGCCCGATGAGCAGTTCTTC.

This rearrangement joins TRBV29-1 to TRBJ2-1; the match to TRBD1 covers 7 bases. Germline V gene sequence: CDR1 SQVTM, CDR2 ANQGSEA. The CDR3 length is 11 residues. Trimming took 8 bases from V and 8 from J; bases not matched to a gene: 6. Here the CDR3 reads CSSTQGDEQFF. Written as DNA, the CDR3 is TGCAGCTCAACCCAGGGGGATGAGCAGTTCTTC.

This clonotype was recorded a few times. V is TRBV12-3 or TRBV12-4 and J is TRBJ2-6; D unresolved. Trimming shortened V by 1 base and J by 3 bases, and 1 base separated the two germline ends. The length of the CDR3 is 13 residues. CDR3 nucleotides: TGTGCCAGCAGTTTAGGTGGGGCCAACGTCCTGACTTTC. It translates to CASSLGGANVLTF.

This clonotype was detected once. The rearrangement links TRBV7-9 to TRBJ1-1, with 7 bases identical to TRBD1. The CDR3 sequence is 15 residues long. The germline V gene has CDR1 SEHNR and CDR2 FQNEAQ (reference sequence). The V and J ends lost 5 bases and 4 bases, in that order; junction bases with no gene match: 10. CDR3 residues: CASSASGTAGTEAFF. The CDR3 DNA is TGTGCCAGCAGCGCCTCCGGGACAGCGGGCACTGAAGCTTTCTTT.

This clonotype has just a few counts. This chain links TRBV30 with TRBJ2-7; D is tentatively TRBD1 or TRBD2 (5 bases each). The CDR3 totals 14 residues. V was shortened by 4 bases and J by 4 bases, with 17 bases between the two germline ends. Per germline, CDR1 GTSNPN and CDR2 SVGIG (reference sequence). CDR3 amino acids: CAWMGDPRPYEQYF. DNA of the CDR3: TGTGCCTGGATGGGGGACCCGAGACCATACGAGCAGTACTTC.